This entry lists 16 T cell receptor beta chains sequenced from one sample in a study of Graves' ophthalmopathy and Graves' hyperthyroidism. Amplification targeted the TCR beta CDR3 regions, with RNA transcripts as the source material. In the first round, RT-PCR was carried out with HTBI primers, and a multiplex PCR formed the second round. A single record per CDR3 protein comes from TCRdb applying MiXCR to the multiplex PCR reads. The sample holds around 660,000 distinct CDR3 sequences; over 40% are singletons and the top ten take more than 3%. Material: peripheral blood. The receptors shown here come from an adult man with Graves' ophthalmopathy.

Of note for this clonotype: Relative to the germline gene, one junction end is altered; a read error may explain this. The rearrangement joins TRBV7-8 to TRBJ1-1; the match to TRBD1 covers 7 bases. The germline gives CDR1 SGHVS, CDR2 FQNEAQ. The CDR3 sequence is 18 residues long. The CDR3 coding sequence is TGCGCCAGCAGCCCGAGGTTGACAGGGTCCTCTCCAGACACTGAAGCTTTCTTT. Its translation: CASSPRLTGSSPDTEAFF.

There are many counts of this clonotype. The chain combines TRBV19 with TRBJ2-6; 10 nucleotides align to TRBD1. J gave up 4 bases and V 4 bases, and 1 base lay outside the gene matches. Germline CDR1 LNHDA, CDR2 SQIVND (reference sequence). The CDR3 covers 15 residues. The CDR3, as DNA: TGTGCCAGTAGTAGGGGACAGGGGGGGGCCAACGTCCTGACTTTC. Translation gives CASSRGQGGANVLTF.

The sample holds many counts of this clonotype. The gene calls are TRBV7-2 and TRBJ2-2, with 15 nucleotides matching TRBD2. The CDR3 consists of 15 residues. The germline V gene has CDR1 SGHTA and CDR2 FQGNSA. V lost 4 bases and J lost 6; bases outside the gene matches: 0. The CDR3 loop is CASSWTSGGAGELFF. DNA of the CDR3: TGTGCCAGCAGCTGGACTAGCGGGGGGGCCGGGGAGCTGTTTTTT.

This clonotype was seen many times. This chain joins TRBV20-1 and TRBJ2-5; D possibly uses TRBD1 or TRBD2 (7 bases each). V shed 5 bases and J shed 2 bases, with 12 bases lying between them. The CDR3 has 13 amino acids. The germline V gene has CDR1 DFQATT and CDR2 SNEGSKA (reference sequence). Here the CDR3 reads CSAPRGGQETQYF. The CDR3 coding sequence is TGCAGTGCTCCCAGGGGGGGACAAGAGACCCAGTACTTC.

The rearrangement uses TRBV7-9 and TRBJ1-5; 8 bases align to TRBD1. Trimming removed 5 bases from V and 4 bases from J; junction bases left unmatched: 10. CDR3 size: 16 residues. Germline CDR1 and CDR2: SEHNR and FQNEAQ (reference sequence). CDR3 protein: CASSQDEGQANQPQHF. CDR3 DNA sequence: TGTGCCAGCAGCCAAGATGAGGGACAGGCTAATCAGCCCCAGCATTTT.

The genes are TRBV10-3 and TRBJ1-1; perhaps TRBD1 as D (5 bases). Germline lookup yields CDR1 ENHRY and CDR2 SYGVKD. The germline V and J ends were trimmed by 11 bases and 5 bases, with 21 bases remaining between them. The CDR3 contains 14 residues. The CDR3 sequence is CAAERGVESTEAFF. CDR3 coding DNA: TGTGCCGCTGAGAGGGGCGTAGAGTCTACTGAAGCTTTCTTT.

This clonotype appeared many times. The V and J genes are TRBV29-1 and TRBJ1-2, with TRBD1 matching 9 bases. CDR1 is SQVTM and CDR2 is ANQGSEA in the germline V gene. The V segment lost 7 bases and the J segment 5 bases; nucleotides outside the gene matches: 11. The CDR3 has 14 amino acids. CDR3 amino acids: CSGEITGGEYGYTF. The CDR3 coding sequence is TGCAGCGGAGAAATTACAGGGGGCGAATATGGCTACACCTTC.

The chain joins TRBV5-6 to TRBJ2-7; D ambiguous. The CDR3 totals 12 residues. The germline V gene has CDR1 SGHDT and CDR2 YYEEEE. V was cut by 3 bases and J by 1 base, with 5 bases left in between. Written as DNA, the CDR3 is TGTGCCAGCAGCTATGAATCCTACGAGCAGTACTTC. This translates into CASSYESYEQYF.

This clonotype has more than one count but fewer than ten. The gene calls are TRBV7-9 and TRBJ2-7; either TRBD1 or TRBD2 may fit D (5 bases each). Germline V gene lookup returns CDR1 SEHNR and CDR2 FQNEAQ (reference sequence). This CDR3 is 15 amino acids long. V was pared by 7 bases and J by 4 bases, with 20 bases between. DNA for the CDR3: TGTGCCAGCACCCCCCCCGGGATTGAGGGGTACGAGCAGTACTTC. Its translation: CASTPPGIEGYEQYF.

This clonotype was recorded only once. V gene TRBV20-1 combines with J gene TRBJ1-1; the D is unclear. Germline CDR1 reads DFQATT; CDR2 reads SNEGSKA (reference sequence). This CDR3 has 15 residues. V shed 5 bases and J shed 0 bases, with 16 bases lying between them. CDR3 nucleotide sequence: TGCAGTGCTGTAGACATGGCAAGAATGAACACTGAAGCTTTCTTT. Encoded protein: CSAVDMARMNTEAFF.

This clonotype came up a few times. The chain joins TRBV6-6 to TRBJ1-6, with 8 bases aligning to TRBD1. The CDR3 is 16 amino acids. J lost 1 base, V lost 4 bases, and 3 bases had no gene match. Germline V gene lookup returns CDR1 MNHNY and CDR2 SVGAGI (reference sequence). The CDR3 sequence is CASSSQGGSYNSPLHF. In DNA form, the CDR3 reads TGTGCCAGCAGTTCACAGGGGGGGTCCTATAATTCACCCCTCCACTTT.

The V and J genes are TRBV9 and TRBJ2-7, with D perhaps TRBD1 or TRBD2 (8 bases each). Germline values: CDR1 SGDLS, CDR2 YYNGEE. V was pared by 4 bases and J by 3 bases, with 17 bases between. The CDR3 has 15 residues. CDR3 coding DNA: TGTGCCAGCAGCCAGGGGGCGACTAGCGACTACGAGCAGTACTTC. It yields the protein CASSQGATSDYEQYF.

The chain couples TRBV10-3 to TRBJ2-7, with D perhaps TRBD2 (7 bases). Trimming took 11 bases from V and 5 from J, leaving 16 bases between them. This CDR3 has 12 amino acids. Germline V gene lookup returns CDR1 ENHRY and CDR2 SYGVKD. CDR3 DNA: TGTGCCGTCACACGGGGGGCGGACGAGCAGTACTTC. It codes for CAVTRGADEQYF.

The V and J genes are TRBV20-1 and TRBJ2-7; possibly TRBD1 for D (6 bases). The CDR3 loop spans 13 amino acids. Trimming left V 6 bases short and J 0 bases short, with 12 bases between. Germline assignment: CDR1 DFQATT and CDR2 SNEGSKA (reference sequence). As DNA, the CDR3 is TGCAGTGCGACCGGGACAAACTCCTACGAGCAGTACTTC. This translates into CSATGTNSYEQYF.

This chain connects TRBV3-1 to TRBJ2-7, with D perhaps matching TRBD2 (5 bases). Trimming took off 4 bases at V and 3 bases at J, with 13 bases between the two ends. The CDR3 covers 14 residues. The germline V gene encodes CDR1 LGHDT and CDR2 YNNKEL (reference sequence). In DNA, the CDR3 is TGTGCCAGCAGCCGTACGGCCCGGGGCTACGAGCAGTACTTC. Protein sequence: CASSRTARGYEQYF.

This clonotype was found once. Possible read error: a much larger clone is one base away. The V call is TRBV9, the J call TRBJ2-7; D may be TRBD1 or TRBD2 (6 bases each). CDR1 is SGDLS, CDR2 YYNGEE, per germline. V was shortened by 6 bases and J by 7 bases, with 17 bases between the two germline ends. The CDR3 length is 13 residues. The CDR3 here is CASTRRGVQEQYF. For the CDR3, the DNA is TGTGCCAGCACCAGAAGGGGGGTCCAAGAGCAGTACTTC.